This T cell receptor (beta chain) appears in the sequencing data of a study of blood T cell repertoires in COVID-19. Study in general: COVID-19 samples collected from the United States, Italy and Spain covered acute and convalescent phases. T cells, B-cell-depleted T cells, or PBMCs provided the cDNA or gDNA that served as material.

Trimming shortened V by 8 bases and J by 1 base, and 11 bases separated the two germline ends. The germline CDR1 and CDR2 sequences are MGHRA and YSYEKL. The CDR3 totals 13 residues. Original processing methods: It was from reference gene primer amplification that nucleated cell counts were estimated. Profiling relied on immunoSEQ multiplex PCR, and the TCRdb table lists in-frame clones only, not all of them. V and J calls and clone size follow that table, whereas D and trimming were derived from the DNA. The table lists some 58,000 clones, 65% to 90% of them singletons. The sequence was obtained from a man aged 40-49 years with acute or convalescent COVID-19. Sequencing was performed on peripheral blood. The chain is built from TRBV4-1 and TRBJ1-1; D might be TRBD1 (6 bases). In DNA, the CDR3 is TGCGCCAGCGGGGGACATCCGAACACTGAAGCTTTCTTT. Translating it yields CASGGHPNTEAFF.